This T cell receptor beta chain was recovered during a study of cytomegalovirus exposure and HLA in healthy donors. The study's findings and limits: Presence/absence results assume similar sequencing depth per donor, which may not hold. Researchers counted roughly 150 TCR beta chains as cytomegalovirus-associated.

Details on this clone: The antigen remains undetermined.

Primers: 60 Vbeta forward and 13 Jbeta reverse. Here immunoSEQ multiplex PCR was the method, and the copy in TCRdb shows in-frame clones only, minus some. This table holds about 140,000 clones, around 80% found once. The germline V gene encodes CDR1 SNHLY and CDR2 FYNNEI. The J segment lost 4 bases and the V segment lost 2 bases, leaving 5 bases of the junction unmatched. There are 15 residues in the CDR3. This TCR derives from a man aged 25-45 years in good health. Input material: PBMCs. The chain couples TRBV2 to TRBJ2-1, with 7 positions matching TRBD1. The CDR3 loop is CASSEYRGQYNEQFF. For the CDR3, the DNA is TGTGCCAGCAGTGAATACAGGGGACAATACAATGAGCAGTTCTTC.